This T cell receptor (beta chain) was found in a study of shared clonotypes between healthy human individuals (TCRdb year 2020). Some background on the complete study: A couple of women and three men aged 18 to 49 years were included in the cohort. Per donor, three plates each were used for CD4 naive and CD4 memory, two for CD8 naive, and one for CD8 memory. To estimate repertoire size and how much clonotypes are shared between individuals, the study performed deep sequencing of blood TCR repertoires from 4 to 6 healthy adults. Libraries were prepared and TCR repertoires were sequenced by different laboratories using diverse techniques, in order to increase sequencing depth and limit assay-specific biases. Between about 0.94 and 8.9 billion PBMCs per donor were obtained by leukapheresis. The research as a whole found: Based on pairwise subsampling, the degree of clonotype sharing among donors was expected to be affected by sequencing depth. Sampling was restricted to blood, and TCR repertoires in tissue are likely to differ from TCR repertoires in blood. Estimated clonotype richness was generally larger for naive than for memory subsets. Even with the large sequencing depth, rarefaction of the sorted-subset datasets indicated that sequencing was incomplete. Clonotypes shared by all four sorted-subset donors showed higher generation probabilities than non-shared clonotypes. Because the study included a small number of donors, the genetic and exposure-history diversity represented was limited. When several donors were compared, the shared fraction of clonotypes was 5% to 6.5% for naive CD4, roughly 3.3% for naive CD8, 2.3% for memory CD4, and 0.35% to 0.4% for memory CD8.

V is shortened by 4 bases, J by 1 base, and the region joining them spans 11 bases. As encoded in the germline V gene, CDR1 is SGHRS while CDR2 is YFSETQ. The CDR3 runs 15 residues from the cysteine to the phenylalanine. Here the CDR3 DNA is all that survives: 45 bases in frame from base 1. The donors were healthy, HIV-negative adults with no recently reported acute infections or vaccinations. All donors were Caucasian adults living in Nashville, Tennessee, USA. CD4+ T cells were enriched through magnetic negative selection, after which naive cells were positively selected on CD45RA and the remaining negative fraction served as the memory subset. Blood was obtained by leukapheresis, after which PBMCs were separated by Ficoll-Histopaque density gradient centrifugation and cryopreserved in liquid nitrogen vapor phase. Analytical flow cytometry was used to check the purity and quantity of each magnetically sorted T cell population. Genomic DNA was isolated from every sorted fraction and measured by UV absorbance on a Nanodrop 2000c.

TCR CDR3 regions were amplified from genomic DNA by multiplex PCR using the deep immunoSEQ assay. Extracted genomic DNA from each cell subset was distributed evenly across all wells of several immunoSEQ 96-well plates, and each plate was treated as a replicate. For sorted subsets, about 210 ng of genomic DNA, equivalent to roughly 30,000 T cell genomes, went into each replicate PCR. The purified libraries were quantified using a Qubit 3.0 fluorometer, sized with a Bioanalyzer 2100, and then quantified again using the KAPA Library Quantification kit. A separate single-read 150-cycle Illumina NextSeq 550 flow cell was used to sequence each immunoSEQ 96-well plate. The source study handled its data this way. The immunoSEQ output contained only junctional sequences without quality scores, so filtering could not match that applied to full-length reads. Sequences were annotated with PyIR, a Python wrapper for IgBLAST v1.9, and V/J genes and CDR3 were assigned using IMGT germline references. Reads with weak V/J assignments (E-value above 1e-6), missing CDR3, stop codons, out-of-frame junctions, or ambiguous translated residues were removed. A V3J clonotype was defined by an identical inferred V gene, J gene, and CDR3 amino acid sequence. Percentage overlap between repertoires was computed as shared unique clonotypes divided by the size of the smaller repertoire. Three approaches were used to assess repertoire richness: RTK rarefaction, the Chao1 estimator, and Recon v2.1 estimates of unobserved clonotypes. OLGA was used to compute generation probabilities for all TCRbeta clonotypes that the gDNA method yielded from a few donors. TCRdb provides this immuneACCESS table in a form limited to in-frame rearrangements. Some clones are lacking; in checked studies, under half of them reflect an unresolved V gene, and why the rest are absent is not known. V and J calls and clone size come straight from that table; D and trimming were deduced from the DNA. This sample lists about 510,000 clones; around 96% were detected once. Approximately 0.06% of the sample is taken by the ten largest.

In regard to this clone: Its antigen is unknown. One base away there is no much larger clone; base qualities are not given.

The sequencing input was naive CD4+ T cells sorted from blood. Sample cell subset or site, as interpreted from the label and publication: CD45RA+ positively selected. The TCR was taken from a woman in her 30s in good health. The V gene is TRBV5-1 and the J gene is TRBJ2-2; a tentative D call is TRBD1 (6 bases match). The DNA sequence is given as TGCGCCAGCAGCGCCCTGGGACAGAACACCGGGGAGCTGTTTTTT. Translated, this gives CASSALGQNTGELFF.